This T cell receptor beta chain was captured in a study of T cell changes during pregnancy in multiple sclerosis. This CDR3 comprises 15 residues. Germline V lookup: CDR1 MDHEN, CDR2 SYDVKM. V shed 6 bases and J 6 bases; nucleotides not matched to a gene: 7. The method was immunoSEQ multiplex PCR; TCRdb's version includes in-frame clones alone and lacks a portion of them. This sample yields about 40,000 clones, of which more than 85% are seen a single time; over 6.5% belongs to the top ten. The sequence was obtained from a female donor with multiple sclerosis, enrolled in a pregnancy study. Sequenced material: CD8+ T cells from peripheral blood mononuclear cells, taken before pregnancy. The V call is TRBV28, the J call TRBJ2-1, with 11 nucleotides matching TRBD1. The CDR3 sequence: CASSPGTGGVNEQFF. DNA for the CDR3: TGTGCCAGCAGCCCCGGGACAGGGGGTGTCAATGAGCAGTTCTTC.